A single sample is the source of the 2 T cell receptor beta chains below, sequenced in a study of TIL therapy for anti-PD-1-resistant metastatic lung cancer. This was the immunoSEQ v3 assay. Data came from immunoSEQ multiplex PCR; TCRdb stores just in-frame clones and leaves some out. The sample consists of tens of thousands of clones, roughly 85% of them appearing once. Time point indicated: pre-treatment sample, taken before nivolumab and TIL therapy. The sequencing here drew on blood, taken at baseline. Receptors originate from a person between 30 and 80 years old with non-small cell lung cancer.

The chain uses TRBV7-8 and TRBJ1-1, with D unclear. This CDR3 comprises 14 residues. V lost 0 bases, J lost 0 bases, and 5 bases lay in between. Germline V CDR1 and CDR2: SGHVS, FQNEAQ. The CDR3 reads CASSLAGLNTEAFF. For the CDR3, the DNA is TGTGCCAGCAGCTTAGCTGGATTGAACACTGAAGCTTTCTTT.

The CDR3 DNA reads as TGTGCCAGCACCCCCTCCAGGGTAGGGTCCTACGAGCAGTACTTC. Translated, it gives CASTPSRVGSYEQYF. The chain recombines TRBV7-8 with TRBJ2-7; perhaps TRBD1 as D (5 bases). The CDR3 totals 15 residues. V gave up 7 bases and J gave up 1 base, with 17 bases separating them. Germline loops: CDR1 SGHVS, CDR2 FQNEAQ.